This T cell receptor beta chain was sequenced during a study of cytomegalovirus exposure and HLA in healthy donors. Study at large: A later analysis reported the approximately 120 validation repertoires used the same platform as the approximately 650 first-cohort repertoires.

In its sample, this clone was seen once. The antigen remains unidentified. The donors were members of the validation cohort comprising roughly 130 subjects, separate from the approximately 700-subject first cohort. Study findings and constraints: In vitro work confirmed that a few CMV-associated chains recognize CMV antigens. Within the 120 or so validation repertoires, first-cohort TCR clusters tended to co-occur, according to a later analysis.

The junction had 10 bases not matched to a gene; V was cut back by 5 bases and J by 0 bases. This CDR3 region has 17 residues. Germline CDR1 reads SGHRS; CDR2 reads YFSETQ. Sequencing used immunoSEQ multiplex PCR; TCRdb keeps in-frame clones, though not all of them. The sample contains some 140,000 clones, about 88% of which appear only once. Source material: PBMCs. The receptor's source is a young man in good health and CMV-seropositive. The chain has TRBV5-1 and TRBJ1-5; 8 bases fit TRBD1. The CDR3 DNA reads TGCGCCAGCAGGGTCGAGACAGGGGAATTTAGCAATCAGCCCCAGCATTTT. Translating it yields CASRVETGEFSNQPQHF.